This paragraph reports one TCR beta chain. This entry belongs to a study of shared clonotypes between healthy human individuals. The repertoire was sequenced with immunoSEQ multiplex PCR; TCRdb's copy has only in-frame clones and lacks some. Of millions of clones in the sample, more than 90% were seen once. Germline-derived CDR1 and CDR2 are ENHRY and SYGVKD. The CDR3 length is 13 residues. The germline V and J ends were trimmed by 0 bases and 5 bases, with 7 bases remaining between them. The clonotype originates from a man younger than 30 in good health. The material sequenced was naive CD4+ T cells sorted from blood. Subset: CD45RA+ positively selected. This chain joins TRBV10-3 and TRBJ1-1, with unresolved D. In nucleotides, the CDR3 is TGTGCCATCAGTGAGTCGGATAGTACTGAAGCTTTCTTT. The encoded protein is CAISESDSTEAFF.